This T cell receptor beta chain was recovered during a study of blood T cell repertoires in COVID-19. Study information: Samples taken during acute and convalescent COVID-19 were collected in the United States, Italy and Spain.

Libraries were prepared by immunoSEQ multiplex PCR; TCRdb keeps only in-frame clonotypes and omits some of them. The repertoire consists of 90,000 to 120,000 clones, with around 90% occurring once and the leading ten covering 4.5% to 5%. The clonotype comes from a man in his forties with active or convalescent COVID-19. Sample: peripheral blood.

DNA of the CDR3: TGTGCCAGCAGCTCTACTAGCGGTACGCAGTATTTT. This encodes CASSSTSGTQYF. The chain has TRBV7-9 and TRBJ2-3; 8 bases are a match to TRBD2. This CDR3 is built from 12 residues. Per germline, CDR1 SEHNR and CDR2 FQNEAQ (reference sequence). V dropped 4 bases and J dropped 8; count of bases not matched to a gene: 2. The full variable domain, completed using reference TRBV7-9 and TRBJ2-3, is DTGVSQNPRHKITKRGQNVTFRCDPISEHNRLYWYRQTLGQGPEFLTYFQNEAQLEKSRLLSDRFSAERPKGSFSTLEIQRTEQGDSAMYLCASSSTSGTQYFGPGTRLTVL.